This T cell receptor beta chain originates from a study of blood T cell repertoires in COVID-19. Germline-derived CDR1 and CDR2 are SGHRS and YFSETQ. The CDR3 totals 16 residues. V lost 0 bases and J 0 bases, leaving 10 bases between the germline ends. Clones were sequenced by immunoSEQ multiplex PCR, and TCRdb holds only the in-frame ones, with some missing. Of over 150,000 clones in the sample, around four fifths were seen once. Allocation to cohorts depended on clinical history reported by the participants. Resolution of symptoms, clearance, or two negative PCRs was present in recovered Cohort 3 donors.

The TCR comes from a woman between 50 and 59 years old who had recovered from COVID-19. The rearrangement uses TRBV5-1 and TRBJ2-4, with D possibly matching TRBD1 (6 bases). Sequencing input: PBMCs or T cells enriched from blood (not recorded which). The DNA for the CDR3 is TGCGCCAGCAGCTTGGGTACAGGGCTAGCCAAAAACATTCAGTACTTC. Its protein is CASSLGTGLAKNIQYF.